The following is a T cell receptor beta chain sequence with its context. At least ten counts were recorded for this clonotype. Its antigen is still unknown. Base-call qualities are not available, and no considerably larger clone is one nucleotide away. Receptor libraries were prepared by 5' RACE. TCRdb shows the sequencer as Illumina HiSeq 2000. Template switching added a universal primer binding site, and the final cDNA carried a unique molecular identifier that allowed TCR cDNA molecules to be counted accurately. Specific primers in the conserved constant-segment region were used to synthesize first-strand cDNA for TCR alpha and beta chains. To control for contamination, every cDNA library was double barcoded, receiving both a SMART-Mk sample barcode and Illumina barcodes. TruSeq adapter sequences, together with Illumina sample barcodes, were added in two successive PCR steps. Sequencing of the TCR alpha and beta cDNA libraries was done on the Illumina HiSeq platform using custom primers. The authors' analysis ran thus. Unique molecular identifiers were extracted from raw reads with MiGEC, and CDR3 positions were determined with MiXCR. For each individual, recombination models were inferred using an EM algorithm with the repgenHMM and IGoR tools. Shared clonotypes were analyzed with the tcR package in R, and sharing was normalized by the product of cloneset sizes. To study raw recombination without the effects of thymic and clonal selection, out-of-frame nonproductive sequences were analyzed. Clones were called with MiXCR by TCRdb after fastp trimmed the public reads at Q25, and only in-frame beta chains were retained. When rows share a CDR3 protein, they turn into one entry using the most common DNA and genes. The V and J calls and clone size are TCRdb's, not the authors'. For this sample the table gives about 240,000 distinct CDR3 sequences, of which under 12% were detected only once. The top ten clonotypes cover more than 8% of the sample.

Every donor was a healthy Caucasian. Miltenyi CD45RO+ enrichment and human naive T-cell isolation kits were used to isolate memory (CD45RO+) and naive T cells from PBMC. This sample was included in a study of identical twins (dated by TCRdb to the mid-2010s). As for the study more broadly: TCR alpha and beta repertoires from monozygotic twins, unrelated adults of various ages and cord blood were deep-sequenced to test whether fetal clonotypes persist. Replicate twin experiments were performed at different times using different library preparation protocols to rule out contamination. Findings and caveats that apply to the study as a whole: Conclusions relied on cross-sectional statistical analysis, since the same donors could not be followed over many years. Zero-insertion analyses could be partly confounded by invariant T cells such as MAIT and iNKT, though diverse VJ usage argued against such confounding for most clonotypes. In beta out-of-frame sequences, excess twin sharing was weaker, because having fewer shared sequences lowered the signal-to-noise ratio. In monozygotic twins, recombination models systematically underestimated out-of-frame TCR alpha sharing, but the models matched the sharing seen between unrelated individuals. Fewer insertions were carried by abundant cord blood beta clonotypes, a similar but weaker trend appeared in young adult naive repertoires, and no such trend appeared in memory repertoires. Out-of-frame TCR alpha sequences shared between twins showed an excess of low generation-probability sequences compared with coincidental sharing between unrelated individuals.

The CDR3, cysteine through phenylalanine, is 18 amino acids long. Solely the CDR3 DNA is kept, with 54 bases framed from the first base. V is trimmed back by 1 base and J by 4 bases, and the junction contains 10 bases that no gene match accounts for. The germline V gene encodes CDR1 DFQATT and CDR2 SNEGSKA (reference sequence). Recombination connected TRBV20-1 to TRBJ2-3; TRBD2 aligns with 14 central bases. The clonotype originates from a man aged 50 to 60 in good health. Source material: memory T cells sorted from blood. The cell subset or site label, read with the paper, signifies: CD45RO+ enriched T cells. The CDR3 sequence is CSARGYGTSGSRADTQYF. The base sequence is TGCAGTGCTAGAGGATACGGGACTAGCGGGAGTAGGGCAGATACGCAGTATTTT.